The present entry profiles one T cell receptor (beta chain) with its context. Its antigen remains unidentified. Base qualities are not at hand, and no much larger clone is one base apart. The source of the sample is a study of Ad26.COV2.S vaccination and SARS-CoV-2 variants (dated by TCRdb to the early 2020s). About the investigation overall: Donors in the vaccine arm were drawn from COV1001, a phase I-IIa trial of Ad26.COV2.S in healthy adults that was multicentre, randomized, double-blind and placebo-controlled. Ad26.COV2.S was administered intramuscularly at 5 x 10^10 or 1 x 10^11 viral particles, either as a single shot or as two shots given 56 days apart. TCRbeta repertoire sequencing served as the tool for gauging how specific and how broad the SARS-CoV-2-reactive T cell receptors were following Ad26.COV2.S vaccination. A total of around 32 samples were included in the TCR-sequenced set, comprising approximately 20 Ad26.COV2.S vaccine recipients, 5 placebo recipients and 8 SARS-CoV-2 convalescent individuals. Trial participants were randomized into five groups of five, in which low-dose or high-dose Ad26.COV2.S was given once or twice, or placebo was given on both occasions. Investigators remained blinded to trial group allocation during experiments and outcome assessment. The paper's findings and limits, for the study overall: Comparable non-spike TCR breadth was observed between vaccine and placebo recipients, consistent with only spike being contained in the vaccine. Ad26.COV2.S recipients had higher spike-specific TCR breadth than placebo recipients (P = 0.0014). The study lacked the statistical power to compare responses across vaccine doses or regimens. According to the authors, total T cell responses may have been underestimated by the TCR breadth and depth analyses. Substantial breadth of spike-specific CD8+ and CD4+ T cell responses was reported after vaccination.

The immunoSEQ Assay was used to sequence TCRbeta CDR3 regions. After extraction, genomic DNA underwent amplification by bias-controlled multiplex PCR, followed by high-throughput sequencing. On the authors' methods: To quantify the absolute abundance of every unique TCRbeta CDR3 region, sequences were collapsed and filtered. Usable DNA was measured by amplifying reference genes present in all nucleated cells, and TCRbeta template counts were normalized to that usable DNA to estimate T cell fraction. Repertoire TCRs were annotated as SARS-CoV-2-specific by exact matching of V gene, CDR3 amino acid sequence and J gene to a known reactive TCR set. MIRA supplied the reference SARS-CoV-2 TCR set, which was filtered for enrichment in COVID-19-positive ImmuneCODE repertoires so that public or cross-reactive TCRs were removed. Drawing on the MIRA antigens, annotated TCRs were analysed further at the level of specific ORF or position within ORF. Breadth was defined as the number of annotated unique rearrangements divided by the total number of unique productive rearrangements, and depth was defined as the summed frequency of the annotated unique rearrangements. Two-sided Wilcoxon rank-sum tests were used to compare TCR breadth between groups. What TCRdb holds here is the immuneACCESS table cut down to in-frame rearrangements. Part of the clones is not present; checked against another copy, under half of the missing clones reflect an unresolved V gene, and the others are unexplained. The D gene and trimming were derived from the DNA, and the V and J assignments and clone size from that table. The sample includes approximately 420,000 clones, with approximately 90% observed a single time. Roughly 3.5% of the sample goes to the ten largest clones.

The germline ends are 9 bases apart after V is trimmed by 3 bases and J by 7 bases. The CDR3, from cysteine to phenylalanine, totals 12 residues. Only the CDR3 region is kept as DNA, spanning 36 bases read in frame from base 1. The germline V gene (reference sequence) supplies CDR1 LGHDT and CDR2 YNNKEL. Reading the label with the study, this specimen's treatment or condition is: some 20 received Ad26.COV2.S at low or high dose, single or two shots; five or six received placebo; per-sample allocation not given. For vaccine and placebo recipients, repertoires were sequenced using samples collected on day 63 after the first injection. Between 29 July and 7 August 2020, Cohort 1b enrolled about two dozen adults aged 18-55 years at one site in Boston, USA. Ad26.COV2.S was a replication-incompetent adenovirus type 26 vector that expressed a prefusion-stabilized SARS-CoV-2 spike protein derived from the original Wuhan strain.

This chain is built from TRBV3-1 (or the pseudogene TRBV3-2) and TRBJ1-1, with the D gene not confidently named. Sequences were derived from peripheral blood, sampled in a trial of Ad26.COV2.S vaccine versus placebo. The clonotype originates from a person between 18 and 65 years old who received the Ad26.COV2.S COVID-19 vaccine or a placebo. The CDR3 loop reads CASSQGQSEAFF. The DNA sequence reads TGTGCCAGCAGCCAGGGTCAAAGTGAAGCTTTCTTT.